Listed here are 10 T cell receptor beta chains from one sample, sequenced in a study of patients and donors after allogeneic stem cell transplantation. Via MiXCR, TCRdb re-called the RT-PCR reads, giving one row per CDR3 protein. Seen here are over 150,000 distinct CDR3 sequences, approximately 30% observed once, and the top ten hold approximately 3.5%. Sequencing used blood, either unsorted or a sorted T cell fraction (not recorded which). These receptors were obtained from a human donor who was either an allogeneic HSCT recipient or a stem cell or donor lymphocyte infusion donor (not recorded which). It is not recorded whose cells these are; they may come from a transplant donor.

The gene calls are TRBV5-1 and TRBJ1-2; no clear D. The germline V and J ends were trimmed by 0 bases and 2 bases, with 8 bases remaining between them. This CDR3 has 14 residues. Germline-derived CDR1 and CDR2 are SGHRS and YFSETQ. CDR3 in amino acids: CASSLVGVNYGYTF. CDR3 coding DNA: TGCGCCAGCAGCTTGGTCGGGGTGAACTATGGCTACACCTTC.

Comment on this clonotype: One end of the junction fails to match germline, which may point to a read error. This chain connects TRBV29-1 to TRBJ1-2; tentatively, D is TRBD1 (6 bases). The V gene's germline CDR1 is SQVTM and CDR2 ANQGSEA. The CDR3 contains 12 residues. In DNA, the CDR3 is TGCAGCGTTGGAAGGGGGAACTTTGGCTACACCTTC. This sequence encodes CSVGRGNFGYTF. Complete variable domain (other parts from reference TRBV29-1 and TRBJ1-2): SAVISQKPSRDICQRGTSLTIQCQVDSQVTMMFWYRQQPGQSLTLIATANQGSEATYESGFVIDKFPISRPNLTFSTLTVSNMSPEDSSIYLCSVGRGNFGYTFGSGTRLTVV.

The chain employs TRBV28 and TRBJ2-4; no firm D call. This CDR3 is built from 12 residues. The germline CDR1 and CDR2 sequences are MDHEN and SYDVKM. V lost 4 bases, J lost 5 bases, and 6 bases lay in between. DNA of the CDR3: TGTGCCAGCAGTTCCCAGGAAAACATTCAGTACTTC. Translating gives CASSSQENIQYF.

The CDR3 region has the DNA TGCGCCAGCAGCCCCTCGGAATATAGCAATCAGCCCCAGCATTTT. Translation gives CASSPSEYSNQPQHF. This chain connects TRBV4-3 to TRBJ1-5; D remains unclear. Germline CDR1 is LGHNA and CDR2 is YSLEER. Trimming stripped 4 bases from V and 0 bases from J, with 10 bases between. This CDR3 comprises 15 residues.

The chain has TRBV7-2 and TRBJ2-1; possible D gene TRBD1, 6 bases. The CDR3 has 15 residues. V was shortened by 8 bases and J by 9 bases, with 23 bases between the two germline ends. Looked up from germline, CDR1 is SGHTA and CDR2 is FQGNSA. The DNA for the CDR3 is TGTGCCAGCCAACAGGGACCCAGGGCCGGAAGTGAGCAGTTCTTC. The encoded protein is CASQQGPRAGSEQFF.

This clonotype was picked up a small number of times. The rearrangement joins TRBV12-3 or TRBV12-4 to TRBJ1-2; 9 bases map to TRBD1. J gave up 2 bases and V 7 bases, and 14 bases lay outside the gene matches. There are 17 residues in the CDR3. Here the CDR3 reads CASIEKRGTGPNYGYTF. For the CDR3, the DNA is TGTGCCAGCATCGAAAAGAGGGGGACAGGGCCAAACTATGGCTACACCTTC.

The DNA for the CDR3 is TGTGCCAGCAGTACACAGGGGGCTGACTCCTACGAGCAGTACTTC. This codes for CASSTQGADSYEQYF. The J gene is TRBJ2-7, the V gene TRBV28; TRBD1 matches 9 bases. Germline assignment: CDR1 MDHEN and CDR2 SYDVKM. Unmatched junction bases numbered 5, after V lost 5 bases and J lost 0 bases. This CDR3 has 15 amino acids.

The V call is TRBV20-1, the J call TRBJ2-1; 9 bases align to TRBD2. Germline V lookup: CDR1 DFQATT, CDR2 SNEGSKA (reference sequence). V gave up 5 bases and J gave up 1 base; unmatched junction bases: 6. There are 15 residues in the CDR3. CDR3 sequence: CSAPRAGGSYNEQFF. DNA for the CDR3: TGCAGTGCTCCCCGGGCGGGAGGGTCCTACAATGAGCAGTTCTTC.

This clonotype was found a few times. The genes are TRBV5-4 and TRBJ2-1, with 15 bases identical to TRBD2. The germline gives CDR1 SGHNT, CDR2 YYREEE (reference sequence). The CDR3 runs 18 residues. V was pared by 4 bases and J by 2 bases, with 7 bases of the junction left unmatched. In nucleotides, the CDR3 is TGTGCCAGCAGCACAGGACTAGCGGGAGGGAGGGCCTACAATGAGCAGTTCTTC. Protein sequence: CASSTGLAGGRAYNEQFF.

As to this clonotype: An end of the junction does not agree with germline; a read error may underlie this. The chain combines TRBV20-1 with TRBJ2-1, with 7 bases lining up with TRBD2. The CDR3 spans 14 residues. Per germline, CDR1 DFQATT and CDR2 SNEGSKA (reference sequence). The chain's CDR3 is CSARGASGPGGGYF. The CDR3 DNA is TGCAGTGCTAGAGGAGCTAGCGGCCCTGGTGGAGGCTACTTC.